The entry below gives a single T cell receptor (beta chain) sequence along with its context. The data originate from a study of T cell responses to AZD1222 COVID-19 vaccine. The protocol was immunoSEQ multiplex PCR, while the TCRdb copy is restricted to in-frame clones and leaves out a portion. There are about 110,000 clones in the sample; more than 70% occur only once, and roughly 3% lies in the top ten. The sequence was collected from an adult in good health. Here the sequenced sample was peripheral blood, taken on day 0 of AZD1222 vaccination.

The CDR3 is CASSPSGLAGANSYNEQFF. The CDR3 nucleotides are TGTGCCAGCTCACCGTCGGGGCTAGCGGGGGCAAACTCCTACAATGAGCAGTTCTTC. The chain uses TRBV18 and TRBJ2-1; 10 bases map to TRBD2. V shed 3 bases, J shed 0 bases, and the junction held 11 bases outside the gene matches. The CDR3 has 19 residues. Germline lookup yields CDR1 KGHSH and CDR2 LQKENI.